The TCR beta chain under discussion was sequenced for a study of shared clonotypes between healthy human individuals. Study conclusions and caveats: A generally larger estimated richness was seen in naive subsets than in memory subsets.

Per sorted-subset replicate PCR, input was around 200 ng DNA, representing about 30,000 T cell genomes. Sequencing used immunoSEQ multiplex PCR; TCRdb keeps in-frame clones, though not all of them. The repertoire has roughly 2.1 million clones, under 95% of them found once; the top ten carry approximately 1.7%. A word on this clone: The target antigen is unknown.

Cells designated naive CD8 were CD45RO-negative and were positively selected for CCR7, with terminally differentiated effector memory CD45RA+ cells excluded. HIV-negative, healthy adults without recent acute infections or vaccinations were the donors. CDR1 and CDR2 from the germline V gene are LNHDA and SQIVND (reference sequence). The CDR3 loop spans 15 amino acids. The V segment lost 5 bases and the J segment 6 bases; nucleotides outside the gene matches: 8. Input material: naive CD8+ T cells from PBMCs. The chain joins TRBV19 to TRBJ2-3; 10 positions match TRBD2. The receptor comes from a man younger than 30 in good health. Some clones in this sample may be carry-over from other donors' samples. CDR3 in amino acids: CASSWSLAGWDTQYF. CDR3 DNA: TGTGCCAGTAGTTGGTCACTAGCGGGATGGGATACGCAGTATTTT.